This T cell receptor (beta chain) was observed in a study of cytotoxic CD8 clonotypes in ibrutinib-treated CLL (dated by TCRdb to the early 2020s). Context from the whole study: The cohort had 11 to 12 relapsed/refractory and around 14 treatment-naive patients; 17 were IGHV unmutated. Responses were partial in 24 patients and complete in 2; after median around 66 months follow-up, some 14 stayed in remission and 12 progressed. The response samples were drawn at a median of approximately 11 months into treatment, with a range of roughly 6 to 40 months. On average, each sample had roughly 250,000 productive templates and around 100,000 productive rearrangements. Of the roughly 90 people in the trial, 25 to 30 had longitudinal samples available. Cryopreserved peripheral blood mononuclear cells were collected at three points: before therapy, at response, and at either sustained remission or disease progression. Every sample from remission and from progressive disease was obtained while the patients were still on ibrutinib.

This sample's time point label indicates: roughly 12 months on ibrutinib. For TCR beta library preparation, roughly 2.2 micrograms of genomic DNA were isolated from cryopreserved PBMCs. High-throughput TCR beta sequencing was performed on longitudinal blood samples from CLL patients receiving ibrutinib monotherapy. The patients were enrolled in a single-center, open-label phase 2 trial of ibrutinib monotherapy. Study-level results and caveats: An increase in clonality was observed at ibrutinib response, with clonality remaining stable during sustained remission and falling back toward baseline at progression. Public clonotypes were rare and either shrank or stayed stable during treatment, and the rise in clonality at ibrutinib response reflected expansion of private clonotypes. Baseline clonality was found to be higher than that of age-matched healthy donors and was strongly correlated with circulating CD8+ T-cell counts. Sustained-remission and progressing patients did not have matched sampling times, and lymph node repertoires were not examined.

CDR1 and CDR2 were assigned from the germline V gene as MRHNA and SNTAGT. CDR3 length: 15 amino acids, cysteine to phenylalanine. Kept here is only the CDR3 DNA, which spans 45 bases and is read in frame from base 1. V lost 2 bases and J lost 4 bases, and the count of bases not matched to a germline gene is 5. Each clonotype received, on average, 10x coverage in deep resolution sequencing performed on a MiSeq, where the target depth lay between 1 in 1 million and 1 in 200,000 T cells. TCR beta libraries were generated with the immunoSEQ hsTCRB Kit. The published analysis was carried out like this. Data were analyzed with ImmunoSEQ Data Assistant and ImmunoSEQ Analyzer, with V, D and J genes assigned per IMGT definitions. Clonality, which ranges from 0 to 1, was calculated by subtracting the normalized Shannon entropy of productive rearrangement frequencies from one. Public clonotype analysis was restricted to overrepresented clonotypes comprising at least 0.05% of each patient's repertoire. Repertoires from some twelve age-matched healthy donors in immuneACCESS were used as clonality controls. As stored in TCRdb, this immuneACCESS dataset retains in-frame rearrangements with V and J assigned. A fraction of the clones does not appear; measured against another copy, unresolved V genes explain less than half of the discrepancy, and the remainder lacks a known reason. Clone size and V and J calls were adopted from that table, with D and trimming inferred from the DNA. The sample yields 68,000 or so clones; approximately 71% were counted once. In total, the top ten clones hold approximately 5% of the sample.

In the case of this clone: Its antigen is currently not known. Base qualities were left out, and no much larger clone turns up one base away.

The receptor chain draws on TRBV6-4 and TRBJ2-1; 7 middle bases align to TRBD2. The receptor was isolated from a human donor with chronic lymphocytic leukemia. The sample in question was PBMCs, obtained after 12 months of ibrutinib treatment. CDR3 protein: CASSDSQGLYNEQFF. The nucleotide sequence reads TGTGCCAGCAGTGACAGTCAGGGACTATACAATGAGCAGTTCTTC.